This is a list of T cell receptor beta chains from one sample in a study of Graves' ophthalmopathy and Graves' hyperthyroidism. TCRdb fed the multiplex PCR reads into MiXCR, producing one record per CDR3 protein. The sample yields approximately 540,000 distinct CDR3 sequences, 39% seen once. Specimen: peripheral blood or thyroid tissue (not recorded which). These receptors were taken from an adult man with Graves' hyperthyroidism. Each CDR3 is given with its conserved first and last residue. D genes are given only for firm matches. Where a row states a size, it is once, few, many or the class of an expanded clone; other rows omit it.

J,V,D,size,CDR3,DNA
TRBJ1-1,TRBV2,NA,NA,CASLDGSTEAFF,TGTGCCAGCTTGGACGGGTCCACTGAAGCTTTCTTT
TRBJ1-2,TRBV6-5,NA,many,CASRPLRGMRNYGYTF,TGTGCCAGCAGACCCCTACGGGGGATGAGGAACTATGGCTACACCTTC
TRBJ2-4,TRBV19,NA,once,CASNGGGNIQYF,TGTGCCAGTAATGGTGGGGGAAACATTCAGTACTTC
TRBJ1-2,TRBV28,NA,many,CASSLSNKAGGYTF,TGTGCCAGCAGTTTGAGTAACAAGGCGGGTGGCTACACCTTC
TRBJ2-6,TRBV5-1,NA,NA,CASSPTRTNVLTF,TGCGCCAGCAGCCCAACCCGTACCAACGTCCTGACTTTC
TRBJ2-7,TRBV25-1,TRBD1,NA,CASLNRGSYEQYF,TGTGCCAGCTTAAACAGGGGCTCCTACGAGCAGTACTTC
TRBJ1-4,TRBV9,NA,few,CASSVEGGGEKLFF,TGTGCCAGCAGCGTAGAAGGGGGTGGCGAAAAACTGTTTTTT
TRBJ2-7,TRBV5-1,TRBD2,many,CASSLASGGYEQYF,TGTGCCAGCAGCTTAGCTAGCGGGGGGTACGAGCAGTACTTC
TRBJ1-6,TRBV7-9,NA,many,CASSLEAGNSPLHF,TGTGCCAGCAGCTTAGAGGCAGGCAATTCACCCCTCCACTTT
TRBJ2-3,TRBV19,TRBD2,NA,CASSTPRLAGFTDTQYF,TGTGCCAGTAGTACCCCAAGACTAGCGGGGTTCACAGATACGCAGTATTTT
TRBJ2-2,TRBV5-1,NA,NA,CASSYHHGELFF,TGCGCCAGCAGCTACCACCACGGGGAGCTGTTTTTT
TRBJ2-1,TRBV15,NA,NA,CATSRGGYNEQFF,TGTGCCACCAGCAGAGGGGGGTACAATGAGCAGTTCTTC
TRBJ2-5,TRBV24-1,TRBD2,NA,CAIGGTSLETQYF,TGTGCCATCGGAGGGACTAGCTTAGAGACCCAGTACTTC
TRBJ1-1,TRBV29-1,NA,NA,CSVGNKVNTEAFF,TGCAGCGTTGGTAATAAGGTGAACACTGAAGCTTTCTTT
TRBJ2-3,TRBV7-2,TRBD2,NA,CASSTRTSGTDTQYF,TGTGCCAGCAGCACGCGGACTAGCGGAACAGATACGCAGTATTTT
TRBJ1-6,TRBV19,NA,once,CASSIRAENSPLHF,TGTGCCAGTAGTATCAGGGCGGAGAATTCACCCCTCCACTTT
TRBJ1-2,TRBV2,TRBD1,many,CASGTARYGYTF,TGTGCCAGTGGGACAGCGAGATATGGCTACACCTTC
TRBJ1-1,TRBV28,NA,few,CASSLSDAPAEAFF,TGTGCCAGCAGTTTGTCGGACGCCCCCGCAGAAGCTTTCTTT
TRBJ2-1,TRBV29-1,NA,NA,CSPYRNNEQFF,TGCAGCCCATACAGGAACAATGAGCAGTTCTTC
TRBJ2-5,TRBV20-1,NA,once,CSASGAPQETQYF,TGCAGTGCTAGCGGGGCACCCCAAGAGACCCAGTACTTC
TRBJ2-2,TRBV7-9,NA,few,CASSLDSGNTGELFF,TGTGCCAGCAGCTTAGATTCCGGGAATACCGGGGAGCTGTTTTTT
TRBJ2-3,TRBV7-9,NA,once,CASSFWGMSTDTQYF,TGTGCCAGCAGCTTCTGGGGGATGAGCACAGATACGCAGTATTTT
TRBJ1-1,TRBV14,NA,many,CASSQVRGLSTEAFF,TGTGCCAGCAGCCAAGTCCGGGGGCTTAGCACTGAAGCTTTCTTT
TRBJ2-7,TRBV7-2,NA,few,CASSFPPGHSGESYEQYF,TGTGCCAGCAGCTTTCCTCCGGGACATTCTGGGGAGTCCTACGAGCAGTACTTC